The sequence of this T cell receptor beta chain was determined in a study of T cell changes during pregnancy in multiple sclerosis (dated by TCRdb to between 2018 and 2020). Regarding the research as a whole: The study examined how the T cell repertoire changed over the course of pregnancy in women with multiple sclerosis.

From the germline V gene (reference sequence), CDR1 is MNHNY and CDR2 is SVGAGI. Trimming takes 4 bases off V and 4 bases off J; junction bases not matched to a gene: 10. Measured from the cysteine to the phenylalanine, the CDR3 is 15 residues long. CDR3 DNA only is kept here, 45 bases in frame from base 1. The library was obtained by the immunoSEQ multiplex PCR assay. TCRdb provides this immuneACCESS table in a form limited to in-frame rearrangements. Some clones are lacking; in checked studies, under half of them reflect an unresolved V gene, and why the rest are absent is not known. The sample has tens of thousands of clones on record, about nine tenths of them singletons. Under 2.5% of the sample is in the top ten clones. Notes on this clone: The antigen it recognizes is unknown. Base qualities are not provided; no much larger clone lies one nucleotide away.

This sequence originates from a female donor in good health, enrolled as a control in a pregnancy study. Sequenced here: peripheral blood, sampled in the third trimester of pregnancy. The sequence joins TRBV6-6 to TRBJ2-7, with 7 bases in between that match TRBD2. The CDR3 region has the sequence CASSSLQRDSYEQYF. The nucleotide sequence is TGTGCCAGCAGTTCCCTCCAGCGGGACTCTTACGAGCAGTACTTC.